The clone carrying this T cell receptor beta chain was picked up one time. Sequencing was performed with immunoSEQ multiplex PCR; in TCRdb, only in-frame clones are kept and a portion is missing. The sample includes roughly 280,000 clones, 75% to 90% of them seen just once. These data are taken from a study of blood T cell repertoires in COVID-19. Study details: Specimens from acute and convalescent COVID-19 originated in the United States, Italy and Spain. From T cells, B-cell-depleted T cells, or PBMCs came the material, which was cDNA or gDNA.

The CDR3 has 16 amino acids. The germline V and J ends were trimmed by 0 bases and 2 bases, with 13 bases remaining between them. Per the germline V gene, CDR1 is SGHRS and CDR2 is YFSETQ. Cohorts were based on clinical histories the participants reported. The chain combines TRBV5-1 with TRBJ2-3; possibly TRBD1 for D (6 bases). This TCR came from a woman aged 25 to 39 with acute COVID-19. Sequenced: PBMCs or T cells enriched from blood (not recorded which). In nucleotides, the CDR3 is TGCGCCAGCAGCTTGGAGGGGGAAATCGTCACAGATACGCAGTATTTT. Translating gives CASSLEGEIVTDTQYF.